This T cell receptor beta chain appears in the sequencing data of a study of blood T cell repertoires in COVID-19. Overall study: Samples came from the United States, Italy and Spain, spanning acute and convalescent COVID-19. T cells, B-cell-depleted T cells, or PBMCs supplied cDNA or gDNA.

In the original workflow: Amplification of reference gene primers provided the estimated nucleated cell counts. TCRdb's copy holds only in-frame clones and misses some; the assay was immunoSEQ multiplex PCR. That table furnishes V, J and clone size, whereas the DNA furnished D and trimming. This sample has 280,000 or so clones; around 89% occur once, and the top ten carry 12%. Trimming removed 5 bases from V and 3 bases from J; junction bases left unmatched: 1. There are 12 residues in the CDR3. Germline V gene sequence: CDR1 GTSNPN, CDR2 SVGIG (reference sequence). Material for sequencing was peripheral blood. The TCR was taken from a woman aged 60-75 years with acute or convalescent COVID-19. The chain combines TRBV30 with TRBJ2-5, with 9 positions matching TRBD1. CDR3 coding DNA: TGTGCCTGGGACAGGGGGGAAGAGACCCAGTACTTC. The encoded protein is CAWDRGEETQYF.